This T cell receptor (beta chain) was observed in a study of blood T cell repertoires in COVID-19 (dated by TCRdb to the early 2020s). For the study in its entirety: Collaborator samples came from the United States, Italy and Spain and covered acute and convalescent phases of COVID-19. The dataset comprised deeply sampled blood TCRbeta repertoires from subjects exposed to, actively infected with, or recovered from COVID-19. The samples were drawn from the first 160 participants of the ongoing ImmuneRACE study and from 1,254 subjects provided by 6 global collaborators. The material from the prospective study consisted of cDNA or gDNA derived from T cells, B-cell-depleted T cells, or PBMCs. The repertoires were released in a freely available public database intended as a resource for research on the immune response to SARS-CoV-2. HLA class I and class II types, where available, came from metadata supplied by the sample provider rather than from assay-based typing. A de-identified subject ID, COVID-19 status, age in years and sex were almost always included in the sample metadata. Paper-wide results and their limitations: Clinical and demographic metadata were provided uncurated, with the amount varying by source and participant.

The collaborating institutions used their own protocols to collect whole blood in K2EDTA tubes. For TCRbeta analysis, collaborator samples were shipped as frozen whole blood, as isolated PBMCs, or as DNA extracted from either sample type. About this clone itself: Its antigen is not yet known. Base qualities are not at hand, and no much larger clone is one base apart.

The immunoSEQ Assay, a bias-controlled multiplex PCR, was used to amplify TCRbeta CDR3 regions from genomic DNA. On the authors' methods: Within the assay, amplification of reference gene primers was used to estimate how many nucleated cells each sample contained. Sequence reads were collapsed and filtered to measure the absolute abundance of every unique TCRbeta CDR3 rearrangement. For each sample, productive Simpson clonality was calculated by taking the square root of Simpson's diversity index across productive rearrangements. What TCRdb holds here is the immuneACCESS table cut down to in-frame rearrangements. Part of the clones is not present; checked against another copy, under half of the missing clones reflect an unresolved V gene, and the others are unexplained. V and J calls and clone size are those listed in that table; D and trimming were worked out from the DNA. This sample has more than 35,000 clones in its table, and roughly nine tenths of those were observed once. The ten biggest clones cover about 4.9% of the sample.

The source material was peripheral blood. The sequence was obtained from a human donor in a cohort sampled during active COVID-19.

The CDR3 protein is CASSALTSGGGNEQFF. The DNA sequence follows: TGTGCCAGCAGCGCACTCACTAGCGGCGGGGGCAATGAGCAGTTCTTC. The rearranged segments are TRBV7-2 and TRBJ2-1; 8 bases in between match TRBD2. V trim: 5 bases; J trim: 6 bases; unmatched bases: 12. The CDR3 contains 16 residues, cysteine and phenylalanine counted. Left in the record is the CDR3 DNA by itself, 48 bases read in frame from the first base. CDR1 and CDR2 were assigned from the germline V gene as SGHTA and FQGNSA.